The entry below gives a single TCR beta chain sequence along with its context. Its target is unknown. The sample originates from a study of OX40 agonist ivuxolimab in advanced cancers. Background on the study: People who had prior anti-PD-1, anti-PD-L1 or anti-CTLA-4 therapy could take part, and under 50% had some. There were three patients with partial responses, one having hepatocellular carcinoma and two cutaneous melanoma. Study-level points and caveats: Among expanded peripheral T cells, antigen specificity went undetermined.

This CDR3 has 16 amino acids. Trimming removed 5 bases from V and 3 bases from J, with 19 bases in between. The germline CDR1 and CDR2 sequences are LNHDA and SQIVND (reference sequence). The method was immunoSEQ multiplex PCR; TCRdb's version includes in-frame clones alone and lacks a portion of them. Among about 35,000 clones listed, 84% were seen once. Individuals having autoimmune disease history or systemic immunosuppression were not enrolled. Here the sequenced sample was CD4+ or CD8+ T cells sorted from blood, taken in a trial of the OX40 agonist ivuxolimab. The chain uses TRBV19 and TRBJ1-2, with a weak D call TRBD1 (6 bases). This clonotype was obtained from an adult with an advanced solid tumor such as melanoma, head and neck, liver or kidney cancer. The chain's CDR3 is CASSLSAGGKYYGYTF. The CDR3 DNA follows: TGTGCCAGTAGTCTCTCGGCGGGGGGCAAGTACTATGGCTACACCTTC.